This T cell receptor (beta chain) was sequenced in a study of blood T cells in healthy people across ages. Through a sample-barcoded 5' primer and a J-beta primer mix, a second PCR was run for about 6 to 11 cycles. TCRdb called the 5' RACE reads again in MiXCR, with one record for every CDR3 protein. The table has under 1,000,000 distinct CDR3 sequences, roughly 34% seen once. Study-wide results and limits: The donors' CMV status was not determined, possibly confounding changes in expanded clonotypes. Comparison with aged donors showed that long-lived donors had more naive CD4+ cells and higher diversity. Older age coincided with a roughly linear decline in TCR beta diversity per million T cells.

This clonotype appeared a few times. The target antigen is unknown. Germline CDR1 is SGHRS and CDR2 is YFSETQ. The CDR3 has 14 residues. The receptor was derived from a man aged 18-30 years in good health. Sequencing used blood. The V gene is TRBV5-1, the J gene TRBJ2-4, with 7 positions matching TRBD1. Matching the DNA end better, TRBJ2-7 makes the J call doubtful. The CDR3 DNA sequence: TGCGCCAGCAGCGCGACAGGGACCTCCTACGAGCAGTACTTC. Protein product: CASSATGTSYEQYF.